The 14 T cell receptor beta chains in this list originate from one sample, sequenced in a study of T cells in Graves' hyperthyroidism and ophthalmopathy. There were TCR beta CDR3 regions amplified from RNA transcripts. HTBI primers were employed in a first-round RT-PCR of the TCR CDR3. From the multiplex PCR reads, TCRdb called clonotypes with MiXCR, one entry per CDR3 protein. The data contain roughly 750,000 distinct CDR3 sequences, about a sixth of them singletons. Input material: blood. The source of these receptors is a man aged 18 to 29 with Graves' hyperthyroidism.

This clonotype was seen a handful of times. V gene TRBV4-1 combines with J gene TRBJ1-1, with a weak D call TRBD1 (6 bases). V lost 2 bases and J lost 5, with 12 bases in between. The CDR3 covers 14 residues. Germline-derived CDR1 and CDR2 are MGHRA and YSYEKL. The CDR3 region is CASSQPPRGTEAFF. The CDR3 nucleotides read TGCGCCAGCAGCCAACCTCCGAGGGGGACTGAAGCTTTCTTT.

The chain combines TRBV20-1 with TRBJ2-7, with D possibly being TRBD1 or TRBD2 (5 bases each). The CDR3 length is 12 residues. Trimming shortened V by 4 bases and J by 3 bases, and 10 bases separated the two germline ends. Germline CDR1 reads DFQATT; CDR2 reads SNEGSKA (reference sequence). CDR3 coding DNA: TGCAGTGCTAAGAGGGACCACTACGAGCAGTACTTC. Encoded protein: CSAKRDHYEQYF.

The chain links TRBV24-1 to TRBJ2-3; D remains ambiguous. The germline V gene has CDR1 KGHDR and CDR2 SFDVKD. This CDR3 is built from 15 residues. With 0 bases removed from V and 5 bases from J, the gap between germline ends came to 11 bases. As DNA, the CDR3 is TGTGCCACCAGTGATTTGGCCCCGGGCAGAGATACGCAGTATTTT. Protein sequence: CATSDLAPGRDTQYF.

The V gene is TRBV4-1, the J gene TRBJ2-7, with 8 bases identical to TRBD2. The CDR3 spans 17 residues. The germline gives CDR1 MGHRA, CDR2 YSYEKL. Germline trimming cut 2 bases from V and 6 bases from J; bases unmatched to any gene: 15. As DNA, the CDR3 is TGCGCCAGCAGCCAACTTAATTTGGGACTAGTTGGCCCCGAGCAGTACTTC. Its protein is CASSQLNLGLVGPEQYF.

This clonotype came up many times. The V and J genes are TRBV28 and TRBJ2-2; 10 nucleotides line up with TRBD2. With V trimmed by 5 bases and J by 0 bases, 6 bases remained unmatched. The V gene's germline CDR1 is MDHEN and CDR2 SYDVKM. There are 17 residues in the CDR3. CDR3 in amino acids: CASSPRTSGANTGELFF. CDR3 coding DNA: TGTGCCAGCAGTCCTCGGACTAGCGGAGCGAACACCGGGGAGCTGTTTTTT.

This clonotype was observed many times. This chain connects TRBV2 to TRBJ2-3; TRBD2 matches 10 bases. The CDR3 consists of 15 residues. V gave up 4 bases and J gave up 4 bases; unmatched junction bases: 5. CDR1 and CDR2 from the germline V gene are SNHLY and FYNNEI. DNA for the CDR3: TGTGCCAGCAGTGCTAGCGGGAGACGCGCAGATACGCAGTATTTT. Amino acids: CASSASGRRADTQYF.

This clonotype occurred many times. V gene TRBV28 combines with J gene TRBJ1-2; D remains unclear. The CDR3 totals 12 residues. The germline gives CDR1 MDHEN, CDR2 SYDVKM. Between the trimmed V and J ends, which lost 3 bases and 8 bases, there was a span of 10 bases. The CDR3 bases are TGTGCCAGCAGTTTTTCCCCTGGGGGCTACACCTTC. This codes for CASSFSPGGYTF.

This clonotype was observed many times. V usage is TRBV28 and J usage is TRBJ2-5, with TRBD2 matching over 9 bases. The germline V gene encodes CDR1 MDHEN and CDR2 SYDVKM. This CDR3 has 15 amino acids. Trimming removed 6 bases from V and 5 bases from J; junction bases left unmatched: 10. The CDR3 sequence is CASSLPRSGRETQYF. CDR3 DNA: TGTGCCAGCAGCCTTCCACGGAGCGGGAGGGAGACCCAGTACTTC.

The genes are TRBV29-1 and TRBJ1-2, with 8 bases fitting TRBD1. Trimming removed 6 bases from V and 6 bases from J; junction bases left unmatched: 6. Germline V CDR1 and CDR2: SQVTM, ANQGSEA. This CDR3 is 12 amino acids long. The chain's CDR3 is CSVRGTGDGYTF. The CDR3 DNA sequence: TGCAGCGTGAGGGGGACAGGCGATGGCTACACCTTC. The full variable domain, completed using reference TRBV29-1 and TRBJ1-2, is SAVISQKPSRDICQRGTSLTIQCQVDSQVTMMFWYRQQPGQSLTLIATANQGSEATYESGFVIDKFPISRPNLTFSTLTVSNMSPEDSSIYLCSVRGTGDGYTFGSGTRLTVV.

The table lists this clonotype with many counts. The gene calls are TRBV6-1 and TRBJ2-1; 8 nucleotides line up with TRBD2. There are 15 residues in the CDR3. V lost 5 bases, J lost 3 bases, and 6 bases stayed unmatched. Per the germline V gene, CDR1 is MNHNS and CDR2 is SASEGT. The DNA of the CDR3 is TGTGCCAGCAGTACAACTAGCGGACGCTACAATGAGCAGTTCTTC. Protein sequence: CASSTTSGRYNEQFF.

This clonotype has a handful of counts. This chain links TRBV20-1 with TRBJ1-2; D is undetermined. Germline CDR1 DFQATT, CDR2 SNEGSKA (reference sequence). The CDR3 length is 13 residues. The V end lost 5 bases, the J end lost 3 bases, and 13 bases lay between the germline ends. The CDR3 region is CSAEEGSDYGYTF. The CDR3 DNA reads as TGCAGTGCTGAGGAGGGCTCAGACTATGGCTACACCTTC.

There are many counts of this clonotype. V gene TRBV12-3 or TRBV12-4 combines with J gene TRBJ2-3; D uncertain. The V end lost 6 bases, the J end lost 6 bases, and 16 bases lay between the germline ends. The CDR3 has 14 amino acids. The CDR3 reads CASRRNSFEDTQYF. CDR3 DNA: TGTGCCAGCAGACGGAACTCCTTCGAGGATACGCAGTATTTT.

This clonotype showed up many times. The chain carries TRBV6-1 and TRBJ1-2; tentatively, D is TRBD1 (5 bases). The germline gives CDR1 MNHNS, CDR2 SASEGT. This CDR3 is 12 amino acids long. The V end was cut by 2 bases, the J end by 6 bases, with 7 bases between. The CDR3 DNA is TGTGCCAGCAGTGAATGGGGCGATGGCTACACCTTC. As protein: CASSEWGDGYTF.

This clonotype was found many times. The chain recombines TRBV24-1 with TRBJ2-7; D is uncertain. This CDR3 has 14 residues. Trimming took 5 bases from V and 2 from J, leaving 12 bases between them. From germline, CDR1 is KGHDR and CDR2 SFDVKD. DNA for the CDR3: TGTGCCACCAGTGCGGCAGCCTTACCCTACGAGCAGTACTTC. It encodes CATSAAALPYEQYF.